This T cell receptor (beta chain) comes out of a study of T cell responses to AZD1222 COVID-19 vaccine. The study's findings and limits: A reported finding is that nearly half of spike-specific TCRs target unmutated variant regions. Samples come after the peak T cell response, not at day 14. Seropositive status at baseline applied to only a handful of AZD1222 recipients. Researchers report vaccine-associated CD4 TCRs spanning spike, with dominance at 160-218 and 743-854.

Repertoires were generated with immunoSEQ multiplex PCR, while TCRdb's copy carries only in-frame clones and drops some. The profile shows approximately 89,000 clones, about 91% of them singletons. Trimming pared 2 bases from V and 6 bases from J, leaving 11 bases between. The CDR3 runs to 13 residues. Germline V gene data show CDR1 as MNHNS and CDR2 as SASEGT. Turning to this clone: Its matching antigen is unknown.

The chain has TRBV6-1 and TRBJ2-7, with D hard to call. The sample in question was peripheral blood, obtained on day 0 of AZD1222 vaccination. The origin of this receptor is an adult in good health. The CDR3 protein is CASSENRGFEQYF. The CDR3 DNA reads as TGTGCCAGCAGTGAAAATCGAGGTTTCGAGCAGTACTTC.